One sample yielded the 26 T cell receptor beta chains listed below, sequenced in a study of T cells in women clearing cervical HPV infection. Measured with immunoSEQ multiplex PCR; TCRdb has only the in-frame clones, and not every one. The listing contains tens of thousands of clones. Sequencing was carried out using blood buffy coat. These receptor sequences come from a woman aged 18 to 75 with a cervical HPV16 infection that either progressed to CIN3+ or cleared (not recorded which).

Remarks on this clone: The CDR3 end lies 3 residues beyond the end of the read and is filled in from the germline J gene. The genes are TRBV5-5 and TRBJ2-5; D is unclear. Trimming pared 9 bases from V and 1 base from J, leaving 13 bases between. The CDR3 consists of 13 residues. Germline V gene lookup returns CDR1 SGHKS and CDR2 YYEKEE (reference sequence). The CDR3 loop reads CATSRVSQETQYF. CDR3 DNA (partial): TGTGCCACCAGTCGGGTCAGCCAAGAGACC.

Points on this clone: The CDR3 extends 3 residues past the end of the read, so its final part is completed from the germline J gene. The chain is built from TRBV2 and TRBJ1-4; no definite D call. The CDR3 contains 14 residues. V was cut by 3 bases and J by 9 bases, with 14 bases left in between. Germline CDR1 and CDR2: SNHLY and FYNNEI. The CDR3 here is CASSDLITAQKLFF. The sequenced CDR3 bases are TGTGCCAGCAGTGACTTGATTACAGCCCAAAAA. Full variable domain (outside the CDR3, taken from reference TRBV2 and TRBJ1-4): EPEVTQTPSHQVTQMGQEVILRCVPISNHLYFYWYRQILGQKVEFLVSFYNNEISEKSEIFDDQFSVERPDGSNFTLKIRSTKLEDSAMYFCASSDLITAQKLFFGSGTQLSVL.

As for this clone: The read halts 3 residues ahead of the CDR3 end, with the missing end drawn from the germline J gene. The V and J genes are TRBV20-1 and TRBJ2-1; maybe TRBD2 (6 bases). The CDR3 loop spans 17 amino acids. The germline gives CDR1 DFQATT, CDR2 SNEGSKA (reference sequence). V was clipped by 4 bases and J by 0 bases, with 19 bases between them. The DNA read from the CDR3 is TGCAGTGCTATTGGACCAGGCGGGACTTACTCCTACAATGAG. This encodes CSAIGPGGTYSYNE. Given in full, the CDR3 is CSAIGPGGTYSYNEQFF.

With regard to this clone: The read ends 3 residues before the CDR3 terminus; that terminus is restored from the germline J gene. The gene calls are TRBV19 and TRBJ2-3; 9 positions match TRBD1. CDR1 LNHDA and CDR2 SQIVND come from the germline V gene (reference sequence). The CDR3 extends over 14 amino acids. The chain's CDR3 is CASSGTGGGQTQYF. The CDR3 bases that were read are TGTGCCAGTAGTGGCACAGGGGGCGGTCAAACG. The variable domain in full, with the rest retrieved from reference TRBV19 and TRBJ2-3, is DGGITQSPKYLFRKEGQNVTLSCEQNLNHDAMYWYRQDPGQGLRLIYYSQIVNDFQKGDIAEGYSVSREKKESFPLTVTSAQKNPTAFYLCASSGTGGGQTQYFGPGTRLTVL.

As concerns this clone: From the germline J gene comes the end of the CDR3, since the read stops 3 residues before it. V and J are TRBV7-2 and TRBJ1-1, with 8 bases that match TRBD1. The CDR3 totals 14 residues. Germline trimming cut 7 bases from V and 0 bases from J; bases unmatched to any gene: 4. Germline V CDR1 and CDR2: SGHTA, FQGNSA. CDR3 DNA (partial): TGTGCCAGCACCTCGACAGGGGTGAACACTGAA. Translated: CASTSTGVNTE. The full CDR3 is CASTSTGVNTEAFF.

Note on this clone: The observed sequence ends 3 residues before the CDR3 terminus, with the missing tail filled in from the germline J gene. This sequence joins TRBV6-2 or TRBV6-3 and TRBJ2-4; D remains ambiguous. The CDR3 spans 14 residues. Germline lookup yields CDR1 MNHEY and CDR2 SVGEGT. The covered CDR3 bases are TGTGCCAGCAGCCCCCCGACAATAGGGTATGGT. It specifies CASSPPTIGYG. The entire CDR3 reads CASSPPTIGYGQYF.

Turning to this clone: The read ends 3 residues before the CDR3 terminus; that terminus is restored from the germline J gene. The chain employs TRBV4-1 and TRBJ1-2; TRBD1 might be the D (5 bases). The length of the CDR3 is 14 residues. The germline V and J ends were trimmed by 0 bases and 7 bases, with 12 bases remaining between them. Per the germline V gene, CDR1 is MGHRA and CDR2 is YSYEKL. CDR3 loop: CASSQDPQRGGYTF. The part of the CDR3 DNA that was read is TGCGCCAGCAGCCAAGATCCTCAGAGGGGTGGC.

In regard to this clone: The CDR3 is cut off 3 residues early in the read; its end comes from the germline J gene. The chain has TRBV19 and TRBJ2-3; D might be TRBD1 (5 bases). V was shortened by 6 bases and J by 0 bases, with 13 bases between the two germline ends. CDR1 LNHDA and CDR2 SQIVND come from the germline V gene (reference sequence). The CDR3 sequence is 15 residues long. Partial CDR3 DNA: TGTGCCAGTAGGCAACAGGCTTCTAGCACAGATACG. It yields the protein CASRQQASSTDT. The full CDR3 protein reads CASRQQASSTDTQYF.

About this clone: The read is 3 residues too short to cover the CDR3 end, so that end is filled in from the germline J gene. V usage is TRBV13 and J usage is TRBJ2-1; 9 bases align to TRBD2. The V gene end was trimmed by 5 bases and the J gene end by 5 bases; junction bases not matched to a gene: 10. This CDR3 contains 16 residues. Germline V lookup: CDR1 PRHDT, CDR2 FYEKMQ (reference sequence). The CDR3 here is CASSLNAGGPNNEQFF. Partial CDR3 DNA: TGTGCCAGCAGCCTTAATGCGGGGGGGCCAAACAATGAG.

Notes on this clone: From the germline J gene comes the end of the CDR3, since the read stops 3 residues before it. This chain connects TRBV29-1 to TRBJ1-2; D not resolved. This CDR3 has 11 residues. Germline V gene lookup returns CDR1 SQVTM and CDR2 ANQGSEA. CDR3 in amino acids: CSAFYLDTYTF. The CDR3 DNA, read in part, is TGCAGCGCCTTCTATTTAGATACC.

Concerning this clone itself: The CDR3 end lies 3 residues beyond the end of the read and is filled in from the germline J gene. The rearrangement joins TRBV12-3 or TRBV12-4 to TRBJ2-3, with 7 bases fitting TRBD2. V was pared by 5 bases and J by 1 base, with 6 bases of the junction left unmatched. There are 15 residues in the CDR3. Here the CDR3 reads CASSPLADRTDTQYF. The part of the CDR3 DNA that was read is TGTGCCAGCAGTCCTCTAGCGGATCGCACAGATACG.

With regard to this clone: The CDR3 end lies 3 residues beyond the end of the read and is filled in from the germline J gene. The chain joins TRBV2 to TRBJ2-2; D gene unclear. V lost 6 bases and J 5 bases, leaving 19 bases between the germline ends. Germline V gene sequence: CDR1 SNHLY, CDR2 FYNNEI. The CDR3 has 16 amino acids. The CDR3 bases that were read are TGTGCCAGCAGGCGGTATGAATCGTTGGGTACCGGGGAG. Translation gives CASRRYESLGTGE. Given in full, the CDR3 is CASRRYESLGTGELFF.

Points on this clone: At one of its ends the junction is not consistent with the germline gene, which may arise from a read error. The sequenced fragment ends 3 residues before the CDR3 boundary, so the rest is inferred from the germline J gene. Other DNA sequences within the sample encode an identical CDR3. The chain recombines TRBV30 with TRBJ1-3; D unresolved. This CDR3 comprises 15 residues. Germline loops: CDR1 GTSNPN, CDR2 SVGIG (reference sequence). The CDR3 loop is CAWTFGESSGNTIYF. Incomplete CDR3 DNA: TGTGCCTGGACCTTCGGGGAGAGCTCTGGAAACACA.

Details on this clone: The read stops 3 residues short of the end of the CDR3; the missing end is completed from the germline J gene. This chain links TRBV5-1 with TRBJ2-2; 8 bases fit TRBD1. The germline V gene encodes CDR1 SGHRS and CDR2 YFSETQ. The CDR3 runs 16 residues. The CDR3 sequence is CASSLDPGGGTEKLFF. The CDR3 DNA, read in part, is TGCGCCAGCAGCTTGGACCCAGGGGGCGGTACGGAAAAG.

As concerns this clone: The read gets to within 3 residues of the CDR3 end, and the germline J gene fills in the rest. The chain combines TRBV10-2 with TRBJ2-5, with a tentative D call TRBD1 (7 bases). The V end was cut by 8 bases, the J end by 5 bases, with 12 bases between. CDR1 is WSHSY, CDR2 SAAADI, per germline. This CDR3 has 12 amino acids. The sequenced CDR3 bases are TGCGCCAGCGGCGCAGGGGGGGAGACC. Translated: CASGAGGET. The CDR3 reads in full as CASGAGGETQYF.

Points on this clone: The missing CDR3 end, 3 residues past where the read stops, is filled in from the germline J gene. The gene calls are TRBV20-1 and TRBJ1-3, with a tentative D call TRBD1 (5 bases). V lost 0 bases to trimming and J lost 2 bases, with 14 bases between them. CDR3 size: 16 residues. Germline CDR1 is DFQATT and CDR2 is SNEGSKA (reference sequence). CDR3 DNA, as far as it was read: TGCAGTGCTAGAGATTCCCCGGCAGGGACTGGAAACACC. Its protein product is CSARDSPAGTGNT. Given in full, the CDR3 is CSARDSPAGTGNTIYF.

A note on this clone: Coverage ceases 3 residues before the CDR3 finishes, and the germline J gene fills in the end. The same CDR3 can be traced to other DNA sequences in this sample. J is TRBJ2-3 and V is TRBV11-2, with TRBD2 identical over 7 bases. Germline V gene sequence: CDR1 SGHAT, CDR2 FQNNGV. J lost 4 bases, V lost 1 base, and 2 bases had no gene match. This CDR3 spans 14 amino acids. The sequenced CDR3 bases are TGTGCCAGCAGCTTAGGCGGGGGACCAGATACG. As protein: CASSLGGGPDT. The CDR3 in full is CASSLGGGPDTQYF. Supplemented by reference TRBV11-2 and TRBJ2-3, the full variable domain reads EAGVAQSPRYKIIEKRQSVAFWCNPISGHATLYWYQQILGQGPKLLIQFQNNGVVDDSQLPKDRFSAERLKGVDSTLKIQPAKLEDSAVYLCASSLGGGPDTQYFGPGTRLTVL.

With regard to this clone: The CDR3 end is not reached by the read, which stops 3 residues before it; the germline J gene fills it in. The chain has TRBV10-3 and TRBJ2-3; TRBD2 matches 12 bases. The ends lost 4 bases at V and 4 bases at J; junction bases unmatched: 6. The CDR3 consists of 16 residues. Germline V gene sequence: CDR1 ENHRY, CDR2 SYGVKD. The CDR3 reads CAISARLAGEADTQYF. The covered CDR3 bases are TGTGCCATCAGTGCCCGACTAGCGGGAGAGGCAGATACG.

In the case of this clone: Read data end 3 residues before the CDR3 end; the end is taken from the germline J gene. The same CDR3 arises from other DNA sequences in this sample as well. The chain carries TRBV7-9 and TRBJ1-3; a weak D match, TRBD1 (5 bases). Germline lookup yields CDR1 SEHNR and CDR2 FQNEAQ (reference sequence). V lost 6 bases, J lost 1 base, and 10 bases lay in between. The CDR3 has 14 residues. The CDR3 is CASRTGGSGNTIYF. Incomplete CDR3 DNA: TGTGCCAGCAGAACTGGGGGGTCTGGAAACACC.

Note on this clone: The CDR3 extends 3 residues past the end of the read, so its final part is completed from the germline J gene. J is TRBJ1-1 and V is TRBV27; D perhaps matches TRBD1 (5 bases). Trimming removed 3 bases at V and 1 base at J, with 12 bases between. The CDR3 loop spans 15 amino acids. Germline CDR1 is MNHEY and CDR2 is SMNVEV (reference sequence). CDR3 protein: CASSLAGRGNTEAFF. CDR3 DNA (partial): TGTGCCAGCAGTTTGGCAGGGCGGGGGAACACTGAA.

As for this clone: The sequenced fragment ends 3 residues before the CDR3 boundary, so the rest is inferred from the germline J gene. The chain employs TRBV11-2 and TRBJ1-6, with a tentative D call TRBD1 (6 bases). The CDR3 is 15 amino acids. Germline CDR1 is SGHAT and CDR2 is FQNNGV. Trimming removed 2 bases from V and 9 bases from J, with 14 bases in between. Here the CDR3 reads CASSLRGAHVSPLHF. Partial CDR3 DNA: TGTGCCAGCAGCTTACGGGGGGCGCACGTTTCACCC.

Notes on this clone: The CDR3 end is not reached by the read, which stops 3 residues before it; the germline J gene fills it in. This chain uses TRBV29-1 with TRBJ2-5, with 14 bases aligning to TRBD2. The J segment lost 4 bases and the V segment lost 5 bases, leaving 3 bases of the junction unmatched. Germline CDR1 and CDR2: SQVTM and ANQGSEA. There are 14 residues in the CDR3. The part of the CDR3 DNA that was read is TGCAGCGTTCCGGGACTAGCGGGAGCAGAGACC. It translates to CSVPGLAGAET. The whole CDR3 sequence is CSVPGLAGAETQYF.

For this clone: The CDR3 extends 3 residues past the end of the read, so its final part is completed from the germline J gene. This sequence joins TRBV2 and TRBJ2-5, with 7 bases fitting TRBD2. Germline V gene data show CDR1 as SNHLY and CDR2 as FYNNEI. This CDR3 region has 14 residues. The V and J ends lost 5 bases and 5 bases, in that order; junction bases with no gene match: 8. The CDR3 bases that were read are TGTGCCAGCAGTAATAACGGGGGGACGGAGACC. It codes for CASSNNGGTET. The complete CDR3 reads CASSNNGGTETQYF. Filled out from reference TRBV2 and TRBJ2-5, the complete variable domain reads EPEVTQTPSHQVTQMGQEVILRCVPISNHLYFYWYRQILGQKVEFLVSFYNNEISEKSEIFDDQFSVERPDGSNFTLKIRSTKLEDSAMYFCASSNNGGTETQYFGPGTRLLVL.

As concerns this clone: The read gets to within 3 residues of the CDR3 end, and the germline J gene fills in the rest. V is TRBV19 and J is TRBJ2-7, with 7 nucleotides matching TRBD1. Germline CDR1 reads LNHDA; CDR2 reads SQIVND (reference sequence). Unmatched junction bases numbered 5, after V lost 3 bases and J lost 0 bases. The CDR3 has 15 amino acids. The sequenced CDR3 bases are TGTGCCAGTAGTATCTTCAGGGGGATCTCCTACGAG. As protein: CASSIFRGISYE. The full CDR3 sequence reads CASSIFRGISYEQYF. The full variable domain, completed using reference TRBV19 and TRBJ2-7, is DGGITQSPKYLFRKEGQNVTLSCEQNLNHDAMYWYRQDPGQGLRLIYYSQIVNDFQKGDIAEGYSVSREKKESFPLTVTSAQKNPTAFYLCASSIFRGISYEQYFGPGTRLTVT.

Concerning this clone: The read ends 3 residues shy of where the CDR3 ends; the end is completed using the germline J gene. This sequence joins TRBV30 and TRBJ1-1; 9 positions agree with TRBD1. Germline-derived CDR1 and CDR2 are GTSNPN and SVGIG (reference sequence). V was clipped by 0 bases and J by 6 bases; unmatched bases: 8. CDR3 size: 15 residues. CDR3 in amino acids: CAWSVRGQGFAEAFF. CDR3 DNA (partial): TGTGCCTGGAGTGTTAGGGGACAGGGCTTCGCTGAA.

As concerns this clone: Read sequence stops 3 residues before the CDR3 end, and the germline J gene provides the missing end. This chain connects TRBV20-1 to TRBJ1-1; TRBD1 is a possible D gene (6 bases). Looked up from germline, CDR1 is DFQATT and CDR2 is SNEGSKA (reference sequence). The germline V and J ends were trimmed by 5 bases and 4 bases, with 8 bases remaining between them. The CDR3 is 11 residues long. The CDR3 reads CSAVGGTEAFF. The DNA read from the CDR3 is TGCAGTGCTGTAGGGGGCACTGAA.